Listed below are T cell receptor beta chains from one sample, sequenced in a study of blood T cell repertoires in COVID-19. Sequenced by immunoSEQ multiplex PCR; TCRdb stores in-frame clones only, minus some. The sample gives a few hundred thousand clones, 85% of which show up once; about 2.5% is in the top ten. Sequenced sample: PBMCs or T cells enriched from blood (not recorded which). The source of these receptors is a woman aged 50 to 65 who had recovered from COVID-19. The CDR3 runs from the conserved cysteine through the conserved F or W. D genes are given only for firm matches. The listing skips clone size in some rows; elsewhere it reads once, few, many or a size class.

TRBJ1-1	NA	NA	TRBV7-8	TGTGCCAGCAGCTCAGGGGTTCTTAGGGGCCCGGGGGCTTTCTTT	CASSSGVLRGPGAFF
TRBJ2-5	once	TRBD2	TRBV7-9	TGTGCCAGCAGACCCGGGGCTAGCGGGAGAGAGACCCAGTACTTC	CASRPGASGRETQYF
TRBJ1-1	NA	NA	TRBV30	TGTGCCTGGAGAGGCAGGGGACGAAACACTGAAGCTTTCTTT	CAWRGRGRNTEAFF
TRBJ2-3	NA	NA	TRBV5-1	TGCGCCAGCAGCTTGGACTCGAATCCAGATACGCAGTATTTT	CASSLDSNPDTQYF
TRBJ1-2	once	NA	TRBV24-1	TGTGCCACCAACCTGAACCACAGGGTATATGGCTACACCTTC	CATNLNHRVYGYTF
TRBJ1-4	NA	TRBD1	TRBV25-1	TGTGCCAGCAGGGACAGGGCATCGGGTGGTGAAAAACTGTTTTTT	CASRDRASGGEKLFF
TRBJ2-3	NA	TRBD2	TRBV7-6	TGTGCCAGCAGCCCTGCATTAAGCGGGGGGGGAGATACGCAGTATTTT	CASSPALSGGGDTQYF
TRBJ2-5	NA	TRBD2	TRBV5-1	TGCGCCAGCAGCAAGACTAGCGGGAGTTACCAAGAGACCCAGTACTTC	CASSKTSGSYQETQYF
TRBJ2-7	NA	TRBD1	TRBV5-1	TGCGCCAGCAGCTGGACAGGGGGCGAGCAGTACTTC	CASSWTGGEQYF
TRBJ1-3	NA	NA	TRBV4-3	TGCGCCAGCAGCCAATCCGTTGGAAACACCATATATTTT	CASSQSVGNTIYF
TRBJ2-5	NA	NA	TRBV12-3/TRBV12-4	TGTGCCAGCAGTTTACCCCTCAGGGGGACCCAGTACTTC	CASSLPLRGTQYF